Below are 9 T cell receptor beta chains sequenced from a single sample in a study of early T cells in non-severe SARS-CoV-2 infection. TCRdb reanalysed the 5' RACE reads using MiXCR and keeps one entry per CDR3 protein. This sample carries 45,000 to 55,000 distinct CDR3 sequences, approximately 6.2% of them seen once, and the ten largest clones take just under 4%. The sequenced material came from whole blood. All receptors come from an adult who was a healthcare worker with PCR-confirmed SARS-CoV-2 infection or an uninfected control (not recorded which).

The J gene is TRBJ1-5, the V gene TRBV7-2; the D gene is possibly TRBD1 (5 bases). Trimming removed 5 bases from V and 0 bases from J, with 11 bases in between. The CDR3 sequence is 15 residues long. Germline-derived CDR1 and CDR2 are SGHTA and FQGNSA. CDR3 loop: CASSHDRDSNQPQHF. The DNA for the CDR3 is TGTGCCAGCAGCCACGACAGAGATAGCAATCAGCCCCAGCATTTT.

This sequence joins TRBV25-1 and TRBJ2-1; D unclear. V dropped 8 bases and J dropped 9 bases, with 17 bases sitting between them. Germline values: CDR1 MGHDK, CDR2 SYGVNS. The CDR3 is 13 amino acids. The CDR3 loop is CASGVVEWVEQFF. CDR3 in DNA: TGTGCCAGCGGCGTTGTGGAATGGGTTGAGCAGTTCTTC.

The table lists this clonotype with a few counts. This chain joins TRBV11-2 and TRBJ2-2; D ambiguous. This CDR3 is built from 11 residues. CDR1 and CDR2 (germline): SGHAT, FQNNGV. The ends were cut back, 1 base at V and 8 bases at J, with 2 bases in the middle. The CDR3 is CASSLAGELFF. The CDR3 DNA is TGTGCCAGCAGCTTAGCTGGGGAGCTGTTTTTT. The full variable domain, with the rest looked up from reference TRBV11-2 and TRBJ2-2, is EAGVAQSPRYKIIEKRQSVAFWCNPISGHATLYWYQQILGQGPKLLIQFQNNGVVDDSQLPKDRFSAERLKGVDSTLKIQPAKLEDSAVYLCASSLAGELFFGEGSRLTVL.

The genes are TRBV7-2 and TRBJ2-3; 11 bases fit TRBD2. CDR1 and CDR2 (germline): SGHTA, FQGNSA. CDR3 length equals 17 residues. V lost 5 bases, J lost 6 bases, and 13 bases stayed unmatched. In DNA form, the CDR3 reads TGTGCCAGCAGCCGACCCGCGTCCGGGACTAGCGGTGATACGCAGTATTTT. It codes for CASSRPASGTSGDTQYF. Based on the CDR3 plus reference TRBV7-2 and TRBJ2-3, the full variable domain is GAGVSQSPSNKVTEKGKDVELRCDPISGHTALYWYRQSLGQGLEFLIYFQGNSAPDKSGLPSDRFSAERTGGSVSTLTIQRTQQEDSAVYLCASSRPASGTSGDTQYFGPGTRLTVL.

With respect to this clonotype: Since a much larger clone is just one base distant, this may be a read error. The V and J genes are TRBV21-1 and TRBJ2-6. TRBV21-1 represents a pseudogene. This CDR3 is built from 18 residues. This CDR3 is CASSKDETRSSGANVLTF. DNA for the CDR3: TGTGCCAGCAGCAAAGATGAGACGCGAAGCTCTGGGGCCAACGTCCTGACTTTC.

This clonotype occurred many times. J is TRBJ1-6 and V is TRBV18; 10 bases fit TRBD1. Germline V gene sequence: CDR1 KGHSH, CDR2 LQKENI. CDR3 length: 19 residues. After removal of 3 bases from V and 0 bases from J, the junction contained 8 bases not matched to a gene. The CDR3 DNA reads TGTGCCAGCTCACCCCTCGGGACAGGGGCCAGCTCCTATAATTCACCCCTCCACTTT. Translated: CASSPLGTGASSYNSPLHF.

This clonotype was observed at least ten times. The CDR3 spells CASNAGPGELFF. CDR3 sequence (DNA): TGTGCCAGCAACGCAGGGCCGGGGGAGCTGTTTTTT. The gene calls are TRBV6-5 and TRBJ2-2, with a possible D match to TRBD1 (5 bases). The CDR3 loop spans 12 amino acids. With 7 bases removed from V and 8 bases from J, the gap between germline ends came to 11 bases. The germline gives CDR1 MNHEY, CDR2 SVGAGI.

This clonotype was found a few times. The genes are TRBV6-2 or TRBV6-3 and TRBJ2-1, with 10 bases aligning to TRBD2. Germline V gives CDR1 MNHEY, CDR2 SVGEGT. Trimming at V came to 0 bases and at J to 6 bases, leaving 14 bases not matched to a gene. The CDR3 totals 19 residues. The CDR3 coding sequence is TGTGCCAGCAGTTACTCGTCTAGCGGGGGCTCACTTAAGTTCAATGAGCAGTTCTTC. Translating gives CASSYSSSGGSLKFNEQFF.

This clonotype appeared a few times. The CDR3 reads CASSWADTQYF. Written as DNA, the CDR3 is TGTGCCAGCAGTTGGGCAGATACGCAGTATTTT. V is TRBV2 and J is TRBJ2-3; D unclear. V was trimmed by 5 bases and J by 4 bases, leaving 4 bases between them. There are 11 residues in the CDR3. Germline loops: CDR1 SNHLY, CDR2 FYNNEI.